Following are 25 T cell receptor beta chains from one sample sequenced in a study of T cells in Graves' hyperthyroidism and ophthalmopathy. Using RNA transcripts as the source, TCR beta CDR3 regions were amplified. With the HTBI primer set, the TCR CDR3 went through a first round of RT-PCR. From the multiplex PCR reads, TCRdb called clonotypes with MiXCR, one entry per CDR3 protein. The profile shows about 840,000 distinct CDR3 sequences, roughly 37% of them singletons. Sequenced input: blood. These receptors were collected from a man between 18 and 29 years old with Graves' hyperthyroidism.

This clonotype was found many times. The V gene is TRBV2, the J gene TRBJ1-5; D unresolved. V shed 7 bases and J shed 6 bases, with 16 bases lying between them. Germline loops: CDR1 SNHLY, CDR2 FYNNEI. The CDR3 length is 14 residues. The CDR3 region is CASMGSDVGQPQHF. As DNA, the CDR3 is TGTGCCAGCATGGGTTCGGACGTTGGTCAGCCCCAGCATTTT.

The rearrangement links TRBV12-3 or TRBV12-4 to TRBJ2-7, with 8 bases matching TRBD2. The CDR3 sequence is 14 residues long. Losses at the gene ends were 6 bases for V and 4 bases for J; bases not matched to a gene: 8. CDR3 DNA: TGTGCCAGCAGGAGAAGCGGGAGAGGGTACGAGCAGTACTTC. It yields the protein CASRRSGRGYEQYF.

This clonotype appeared a single time. This chain links TRBV9 with TRBJ2-7, with TRBD2 as a possible D gene (7 bases). Trimming removed 1 base at V and 6 bases at J, with 17 bases between. This CDR3 has 15 amino acids. Germline assignment: CDR1 SGDLS and CDR2 YYNGEE. DNA for the CDR3: TGTGCCAGCAGCGTAACCGCCTACAGGGAGGGCGAGCAGTACTTC. It specifies CASSVTAYREGEQYF.

The chain couples TRBV10-3 to TRBJ1-5, with D uncertain. Trimming took off 7 bases at V and 6 bases at J, with 13 bases between the two ends. The CDR3 is made up of 13 amino acids. From germline, CDR1 is ENHRY and CDR2 SYGVKD. The CDR3 spells CAINKGMGQPQHF. For the CDR3, the DNA is TGTGCCATCAATAAGGGTATGGGTCAGCCCCAGCATTTT.

The chain links TRBV15 to TRBJ1-5; D is ambiguous. The germline V gene encodes CDR1 LNHNV and CDR2 YYDKDF (reference sequence). The CDR3 runs to 13 residues. The germline V and J ends were trimmed by 9 bases and 2 bases, with 11 bases remaining between them. As DNA, the CDR3 is TGTGCCACAAGTGACGGGGGCAATCAGCCCCAGCATTTT. Protein product: CATSDGGNQPQHF. Based on the CDR3 plus reference TRBV15 and TRBJ1-5, the full variable domain is DAMVIQNPRYQVTQFGKPVTLSCSQTLNHNVMYWYQQKSSQAPKLLFHYYDKDFNNEADTPDNFQSRRPNTSFCFLDIRSPGLGDTAMYLCATSDGGNQPQHFGDGTRLSIL.

Concerning this clonotype: A read error may be the cause here, since a much bigger clone is one base away. The rearrangement uses TRBV19 and TRBJ1-1, with TRBD1 as a possible D gene (6 bases). In germline, CDR1 is LNHDA, CDR2 SQIVND (reference sequence). The CDR3 spans 14 residues. The ends were cut back, 6 bases at V and 5 bases at J, with 16 bases in the middle. DNA of the CDR3: TGTGCCAGTAGACAACAGGGCGAAGGGACTGAAGCTTTCTTT. As protein: CASRQQGEGTEAFF. The variable domain in full, with the rest retrieved from reference TRBV19 and TRBJ1-1, is DGGITQSPKYLFRKEGQNVTLSCEQNLNHDAMYWYRQDPGQGLRLIYYSQIVNDFQKGDIAEGYSVSREKKESFPLTVTSAQKNPTAFYLCASRQQGEGTEAFFGQGTRLTVV.

The table lists this clonotype with many counts. The J gene is TRBJ2-7, the V gene TRBV29-1; TRBD1 aligns across 7 bases. Germline V CDR1 and CDR2: SQVTM, ANQGSEA. With 4 bases clipped from V and 0 bases from J, the junction kept 3 bases outside the gene matches. The CDR3 covers 13 residues. CDR3 bases: TGCAGCGTTGTAGGGGACAGCTCCTACGAGCAGTACTTC. Protein: CSVVGDSSYEQYF.

This clonotype was found many times. The rearrangement joins TRBV2 to TRBJ1-6; maybe TRBD1 (6 bases). The ends were cut back, 5 bases at V and 3 bases at J, with 11 bases in the middle. Per the germline V gene, CDR1 is SNHLY and CDR2 is FYNNEI. The CDR3 has 15 amino acids. CDR3 coding DNA: TGTGCCAGCAGTTCCGGGACACACTATAATTCACCCCTCCACTTT. Translating gives CASSSGTHYNSPLHF.

A remark on this clonotype: Given a much more abundant clone one base away, this may be a read error. The rearrangement links TRBV10-3 to TRBJ2-5; possibly TRBD1 for D (5 bases). The ends were cut back, 6 bases at V and 2 bases at J, with 7 bases in the middle. The CDR3 length is 12 residues. CDR1 is ENHRY and CDR2 is SYGVKD in the germline V gene. The CDR3 reads CAIRTVQETQYF. The CDR3 DNA sequence: TGTGCCATCAGGACAGTACAAGAGACCCAGTACTTC.

This chain links TRBV7-9 with TRBJ2-2; D is unclear. The V end was cut by 4 bases, the J end by 7 bases, with 16 bases between. This CDR3 is 15 amino acids long. Germline V CDR1 and CDR2: SEHNR, FQNEAQ (reference sequence). The DNA of the CDR3 is TGTGCCAGCAGCTACATTCAAGGGATCAACGGGGAGCTGTTTTTT. Translation gives CASSYIQGINGELFF.

The chain links TRBV7-9 to TRBJ1-1; tentatively, D is TRBD1 (6 bases). The CDR3 runs to 16 residues. V was pared by 4 bases and J by 4 bases, with 19 bases between. Germline V CDR1 and CDR2: SEHNR, FQNEAQ (reference sequence). The CDR3 DNA sequence: TGTGCCAGCAGCTCCGACGGCAGGGGAAAAGGCACTGAAGCTTTCTTT. This translates into CASSSDGRGKGTEAFF.

This clonotype has at least ten counts. The rearrangement links TRBV7-6 to TRBJ2-5; no reliable D call. Per germline, CDR1 SGHVS and CDR2 FNYEAQ. Trimming pared 3 bases from V and 3 bases from J, leaving 11 bases between. The CDR3 is 14 residues long. CDR3 DNA: TGTGCCAGCAGCTTGGTGGGTAGCAAAGAGACCCAGTACTTC. Its protein product is CASSLVGSKETQYF. The whole variable domain, filled in from reference TRBV7-6 and TRBJ2-5, reads GAGVSQSPRYKVTKRGQDVALRCDPISGHVSLYWYRQALGQGPEFLTYFNYEAQQDKSGLPNDRFSAERPEGSISTLTIQRTEQRDSAMYRCASSLVGSKETQYFGPGTRLLVL.

This sequence joins TRBV12-5 and TRBJ2-7; D perhaps matches TRBD1 (5 bases). This CDR3 contains 13 residues. The germline gives CDR1 LGHNT, CDR2 FRNRAP. Here the CDR3 DNA reads TGTGCCAGCAGGTTGGGGTCAGGGAACGAGCAGTACTTC. Translation gives CASRLGSGNEQYF.

With regard to this clonotype: A much larger clone sits a single nucleotide away, making a read error possible. The chain couples TRBV15 to TRBJ1-1; D gene ambiguous. Germline V CDR1 and CDR2: LNHNV, YYDKDF (reference sequence). V shed 3 bases and J shed 1 base, with 12 bases lying between them. The CDR3 has 15 amino acids. In DNA form, the CDR3 reads TGTGCCACCAGCAGGATAGGGTGCGGGAACACTGAAGCTTTCTTT. Translation gives CATSRIGCGNTEAFF.

This clonotype was picked up a small number of times. Compared with germline, one end of the junction differs, possibly owing to a read error. This sequence joins TRBV7-9 and TRBJ1-1; 10 bases align to TRBD1. CDR3 length: 15 amino acids. From germline, CDR1 is SEHNR and CDR2 FQNEAQ (reference sequence). The CDR3 DNA is TGCGCCAGCAGCCCCGTTGGGACAGGGGAGGGTGAAGCTTTCTTT. This encodes CASSPVGTGEGEAFF. The full variable domain, completed using reference TRBV7-9 and TRBJ1-1, is DTGVSQNPRHKITKRGQNVTFRCDPISEHNRLYWYRQTLGQGPEFLTYFQNEAQLEKSRLLSDRFSAERPKGSFSTLEIQRTEQGDSAMYLCASSPVGTGEGEAFFGQGTRLTVV.

This clonotype was seen repeatedly, ten times or more. Written as DNA, the CDR3 is TGTGCCAGCAGCTACGACAGGGTGGTTTTCTTT. It translates to CASSYDRVVFF. The rearrangement joins TRBV7-9 to TRBJ1-1; TRBD1 matches at 7 bases. Per germline, CDR1 SEHNR and CDR2 FQNEAQ (reference sequence). The V gene end was trimmed by 4 bases and the J gene end by 13 bases; junction bases not matched to a gene: 6. The CDR3 runs 11 residues.

A few counts support this clonotype. The chain recombines TRBV6-5 with TRBJ1-6; D uncertain. The CDR3 covers 15 residues. The V gene lost 6 bases and the J gene lost 6 bases, with 15 bases spanning the gap. Germline CDR1 reads MNHEY; CDR2 reads SVGAGI. CDR3 coding DNA: TGTGCCAGCAGCCTTCTCCCAGATAGTAATTCACCCCTCCACTTT. As protein: CASSLLPDSNSPLHF.

The gene calls are TRBV7-9 and TRBJ1-5, with a possible D match to TRBD1 (5 bases). This CDR3 is built from 14 residues. With 4 bases removed from V and 3 bases from J, the gap between germline ends came to 10 bases. Germline assignment: CDR1 SEHNR and CDR2 FQNEAQ (reference sequence). The CDR3 DNA reads as TGTGCCAGCAGCTCGATCGGGGCCAATCAGCCCCAGCATTTT. This codes for CASSSIGANQPQHF.

About this clonotype: Germline and junction disagree at one end, which may indicate a read error. The CDR3 DNA is TGTGCCAGCGGCTTAAAATCGGGCCGGCAGCCCCAGCATTTT. Protein sequence: CASGLKSGRQPQHF. The chain employs TRBV11-2 and TRBJ1-5, with D hard to call. Germline CDR1 reads SGHAT; CDR2 reads FQNNGV. The CDR3 loop spans 14 amino acids.

The V gene is TRBV7-2, the J gene TRBJ2-7; possibly TRBD1 or TRBD2 for D (5 bases each). The germline V and J ends were trimmed by 0 bases and 5 bases, with 14 bases remaining between them. CDR1 is SGHTA and CDR2 is FQGNSA in the germline V gene. The CDR3 runs 15 residues. CDR3 in amino acids: CASSLAGRGTDEQYF. CDR3 nucleotide sequence: TGTGCCAGCAGCTTAGCGGGACGGGGTACCGACGAGCAGTACTTC.

The chain is built from TRBV28 and TRBJ2-7; 11 positions agree with TRBD1. This CDR3 has 14 residues. Germline V gene lookup returns CDR1 MDHEN and CDR2 SYDVKM. With V trimmed by 8 bases and J by 6 bases, 9 bases remained unmatched. As DNA, the CDR3 is TGTGCCAGCCATGGACAGGGGGCTGGAGGCGAGCAGTACTTC. Translating it yields CASHGQGAGGEQYF.

The genes are TRBV12-3 or TRBV12-4 and TRBJ1-1; a weak D match, TRBD1 (6 bases). The CDR3 spans 12 residues. V lost 6 bases and J lost 5, with 10 bases in between. The CDR3 nucleotides read TGTGCCAGCAGGATTACAGGGACTGAAGCTTTCTTT. It is translated as CASRITGTEAFF.

CDR3: CSVPGTDYGYTF. In DNA, the CDR3 is TGCAGCGTCCCCGGGACGGACTATGGCTACACCTTC. The J gene is TRBJ1-2, the V gene TRBV29-1; TRBD1 might be the D (5 bases). The ends were cut back, 6 bases at V and 3 bases at J, with 11 bases in the middle. The CDR3 contains 12 residues. Looked up from germline, CDR1 is SQVTM and CDR2 is ANQGSEA.

This clonotype was picked up a small number of times. CDR3 sequence reads: CASIAGGSNTEAFF. The CDR3 bases are TGTGCCAGCATCGCAGGGGGTTCAAACACTGAAGCTTTCTTT. The chain joins TRBV11-2 to TRBJ1-1; 7 bases are a match to TRBD1. The germline V gene has CDR1 SGHAT and CDR2 FQNNGV. This CDR3 spans 14 amino acids. V trimming: 7 bases; J trimming: 2 bases; junction bases outside the gene matches: 7.

This clonotype has a count of ten or more. J is TRBJ1-2 and V is TRBV12-3 or TRBV12-4; D remains ambiguous. The CDR3 loop spans 11 amino acids. V lost 5 bases and J lost 6, with 7 bases in between. CDR3 nucleotide sequence: TGTGCCAGCAGTCCGCTTAATGGCTACACCTTC. Translation gives CASSPLNGYTF.